Listed below are T cell receptor beta chains from one sample, sequenced in a study of blood T cell repertoires in COVID-19. Method: immunoSEQ multiplex PCR; TCRdb's copy keeps in-frame clones and lacks some. The sample holds about 100,000 clones, approximately 88% seen once. The sample comprised peripheral blood. The receptors stem from a woman aged 55-70 years with acute or convalescent COVID-19. Each CDR3 is given with its conserved first and last residue. A D gene is named only where the DNA matches it firmly. Where a row states a size, it is once, few, many or the class of an expanded clone; other rows omit it.

v_gene,d_gene,j_gene,abundance,CDR3nt,CDR3aa
TRBV18,-,TRBJ2-2,-,TGTGCCAGCTCACCATACAGACCGAACACCGGGGAGCTGTTTTTT,CASSPYRPNTGELFF
TRBV20-1,-,TRBJ2-5,few,TGCAGTGCTATTGAGCAGGGCCAAGAGACCCAGTACTTC,CSAIEQGQETQYF
TRBV5-6,-,TRBJ2-7,-,TGTGCCAGCAGCTTGGGGCGGTCCCTACCCCACCTTTTATACGAGCAGTACTTC,CASSLGRSLPHLLYEQYF
TRBV11-2,TRBD2,TRBJ2-1,-,TGTGCCAGCAGCTCCAATCTAGCGGGAGAATCCAATGAGCAGTTCTTC,CASSSNLAGESNEQFF
TRBV28,TRBD1,TRBJ1-6,once,TGTGCCAGCAGTTTATTCCTCAGGGGGCTTTGGGATTCACCCCTCCACTTT,CASSLFLRGLWDSPLHF
TRBV27,-,TRBJ2-6,-,TGTGCCAGCAGTTGGACAGTCCTCTCTGGGGCCAACGTCCTGACTTTC,CASSWTVLSGANVLTF
TRBV11-2,TRBD2,TRBJ2-1,-,TGTGCCAGCAGCTTAGGGACTAGCGGGAGCCATGAGCAGTTCTTC,CASSLGTSGSHEQFF
TRBV18,-,TRBJ1-5,-,TGTGCCAGCTCACCAGGGGGCGACCTCCCCCAGCATTTT,CASSPGGDLPQHF
TRBV6-1,-,TRBJ1-3,few,TGTGCCAGCAGTGACCGGGACTGGGACTACGCTGGAAACACCATATATTTT,CASSDRDWDYAGNTIYF
TRBV7-6,-,TRBJ2-7,once,TGTGCCAGCAGCTTAGGACCCGGGGAGTACGAGCAGTACTTC,CASSLGPGEYEQYF
TRBV5-1,-,TRBJ2-1,-,TGCGCCAGCAGCCGAGGGGGCAATGAGCAGTTCTTC,CASSRGGNEQFF
TRBV2,-,TRBJ2-6,-,TGTGCCAGCGCACAGGGTGCCGCTGGGGCCAACGTCCTGACTTTC,CASAQGAAGANVLTF
TRBV19,TRBD1,TRBJ1-6,-,TGTGCCAGTAGGCCCGGACAGGGTGGTAATTCACCCCTCCACTTT,CASRPGQGGNSPLHF
TRBV5-1,TRBD1,TRBJ1-2,-,TGCGCCAGCAGTCTTACAGGGGACTATGGCTACACCTTC,CASSLTGDYGYTF
TRBV5-1,-,TRBJ2-3,once,TGCGCCAGCAGCTTGGATACAGGGACAGATACGCAGTATTTT,CASSLDTGTDTQYF
TRBV18,TRBD2,TRBJ2-1,few,TGTGCCAGCTCACCCGGGACTAGCGGGAGCGATGAGCAGTTCTTC,CASSPGTSGSDEQFF
TRBV5-4,-,TRBJ2-3,-,TGTGCCAGCAGCTTCCAGGGGACCACAGATACGCAGTATTTT,CASSFQGTTDTQYF
TRBV28,TRBD2,TRBJ2-2,-,TGTGCCAGCAGATTAGAGGGAGGGCCGAACACCGGGGAGCTGTTTTTT,CASRLEGGPNTGELFF
TRBV2,TRBD1,TRBJ1-1,-,TGTGCCAGCAGCTACAGGGGGAACACTGAAGCTTTCTTT,CASSYRGNTEAFF
TRBV24-1,-,TRBJ2-3,-,TGTGCCACCAGTGAGGTGGGCTCGGGCACAGATACGCAGTATTTT,CATSEVGSGTDTQYF
TRBV5-1,-,TRBJ2-1,-,TGCGCCAGCAGCTTGAATAGCGGCTCCTACAATGAGCAGTTCTTC,CASSLNSGSYNEQFF
TRBV9,-,TRBJ1-1,-,TGTGCCAGCAGCGTAGGGCTAGGCCTCAACCATAACACTGAAGCTTTCTTT,CASSVGLGLNHNTEAFF
TRBV5-1,-,TRBJ1-3,-,TGCGCCAGCAGCCCACAGATCTCTGGAAACACCATATATTTT,CASSPQISGNTIYF
TRBV10-3,TRBD2,TRBJ2-2,-,TGTGCCATCAGGCCGACGGGAGGGCAGAACACCGGGGAGCTGTTTTTT,CAIRPTGGQNTGELFF
TRBV6-5,TRBD2,TRBJ2-7,-,TGTGCCAGCACCAACTGGGTAGCGGGATCCTACGAGCAGTACTTC,CASTNWVAGSYEQYF
TRBV6-4,TRBD1,TRBJ2-5,-,TGTGCCAGCAGTGTTTCCGGGACAGGGAGCGAGACCCAGTACTTC,CASSVSGTGSETQYF
TRBV28,-,TRBJ2-1,-,TGTGCCAGCAGTTACGACAGTGCTGGTTACAATGAGCAGTTCTTC,CASSYDSAGYNEQFF
TRBV7-2,TRBD1,TRBJ1-1,-,TGTGCCAGCAGCTTAACCGGACAGGGCAACACTGAAGCTTTCTTT,CASSLTGQGNTEAFF